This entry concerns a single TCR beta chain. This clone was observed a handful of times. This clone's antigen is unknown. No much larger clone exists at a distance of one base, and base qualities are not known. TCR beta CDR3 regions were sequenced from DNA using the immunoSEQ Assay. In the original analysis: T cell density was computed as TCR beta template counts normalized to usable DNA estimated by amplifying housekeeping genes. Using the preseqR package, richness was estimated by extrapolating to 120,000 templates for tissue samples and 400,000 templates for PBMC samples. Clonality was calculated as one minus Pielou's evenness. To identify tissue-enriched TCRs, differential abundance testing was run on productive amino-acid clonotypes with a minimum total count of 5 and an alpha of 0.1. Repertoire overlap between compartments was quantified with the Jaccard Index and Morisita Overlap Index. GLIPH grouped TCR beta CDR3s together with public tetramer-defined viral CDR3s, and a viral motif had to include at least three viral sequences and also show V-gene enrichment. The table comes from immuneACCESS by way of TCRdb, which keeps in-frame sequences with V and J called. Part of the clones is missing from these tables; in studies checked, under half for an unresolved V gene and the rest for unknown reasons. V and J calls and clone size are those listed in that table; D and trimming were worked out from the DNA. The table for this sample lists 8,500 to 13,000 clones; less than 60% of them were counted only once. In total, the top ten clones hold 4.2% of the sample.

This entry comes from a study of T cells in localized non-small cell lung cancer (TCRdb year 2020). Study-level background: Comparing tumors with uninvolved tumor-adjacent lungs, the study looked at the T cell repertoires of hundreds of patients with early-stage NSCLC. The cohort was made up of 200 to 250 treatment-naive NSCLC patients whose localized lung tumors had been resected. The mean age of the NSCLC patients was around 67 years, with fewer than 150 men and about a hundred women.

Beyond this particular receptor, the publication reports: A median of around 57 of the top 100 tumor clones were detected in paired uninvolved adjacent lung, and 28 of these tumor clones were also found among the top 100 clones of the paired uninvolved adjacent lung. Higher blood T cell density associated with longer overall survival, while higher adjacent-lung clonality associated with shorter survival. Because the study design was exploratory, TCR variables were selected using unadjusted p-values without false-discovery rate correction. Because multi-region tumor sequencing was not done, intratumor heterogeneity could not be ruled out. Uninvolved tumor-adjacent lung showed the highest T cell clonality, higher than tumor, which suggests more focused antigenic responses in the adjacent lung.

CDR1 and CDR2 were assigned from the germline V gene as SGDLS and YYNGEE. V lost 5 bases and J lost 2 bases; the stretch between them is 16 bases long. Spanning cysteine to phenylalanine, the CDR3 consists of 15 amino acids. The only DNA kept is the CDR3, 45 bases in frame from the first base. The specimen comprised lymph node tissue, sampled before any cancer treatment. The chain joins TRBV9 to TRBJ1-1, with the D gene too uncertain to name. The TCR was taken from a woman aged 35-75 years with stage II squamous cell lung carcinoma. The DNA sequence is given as TGTGCCAGCAGTGAACAAGGACGGATAAACACTGAAGCTTTCTTT. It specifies CASSEQGRINTEAFF.